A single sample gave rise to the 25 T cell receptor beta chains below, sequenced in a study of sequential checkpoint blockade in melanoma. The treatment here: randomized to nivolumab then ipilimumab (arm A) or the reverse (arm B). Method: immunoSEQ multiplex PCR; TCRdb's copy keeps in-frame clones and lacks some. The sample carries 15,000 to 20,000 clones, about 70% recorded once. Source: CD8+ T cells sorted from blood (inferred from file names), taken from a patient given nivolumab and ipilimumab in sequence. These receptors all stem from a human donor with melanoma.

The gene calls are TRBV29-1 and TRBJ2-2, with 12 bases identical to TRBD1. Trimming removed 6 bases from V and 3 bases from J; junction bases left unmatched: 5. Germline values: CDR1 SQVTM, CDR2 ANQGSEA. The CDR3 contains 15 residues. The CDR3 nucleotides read TGCAGCGTGAGGGGACAGGGGGCTGACACCGGGGAGCTGTTTTTT. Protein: CSVRGQGADTGELFF.

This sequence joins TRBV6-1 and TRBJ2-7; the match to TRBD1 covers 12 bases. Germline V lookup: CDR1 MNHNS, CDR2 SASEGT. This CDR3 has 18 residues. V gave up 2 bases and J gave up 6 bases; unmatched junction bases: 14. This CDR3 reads CASSELIFGTGGGGEQYF. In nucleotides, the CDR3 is TGTGCCAGCAGTGAACTTATCTTCGGGACAGGGGGCGGGGGCGAGCAGTACTTC.

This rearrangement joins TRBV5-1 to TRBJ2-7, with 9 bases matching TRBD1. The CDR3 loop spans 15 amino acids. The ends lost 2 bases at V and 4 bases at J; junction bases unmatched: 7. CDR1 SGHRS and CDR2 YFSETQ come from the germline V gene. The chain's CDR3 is CASSFSGTGRYEQYF. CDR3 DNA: TGCGCCAGCAGCTTTTCCGGGACAGGGCGGTACGAGCAGTACTTC.

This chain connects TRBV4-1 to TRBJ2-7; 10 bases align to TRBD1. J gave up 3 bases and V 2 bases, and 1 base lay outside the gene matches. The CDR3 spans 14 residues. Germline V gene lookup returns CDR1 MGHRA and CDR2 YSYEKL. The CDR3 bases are TGCGCCAGCAGCCAAAGGACAGGGGGCTACGAGCAGTACTTC. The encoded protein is CASSQRTGGYEQYF.

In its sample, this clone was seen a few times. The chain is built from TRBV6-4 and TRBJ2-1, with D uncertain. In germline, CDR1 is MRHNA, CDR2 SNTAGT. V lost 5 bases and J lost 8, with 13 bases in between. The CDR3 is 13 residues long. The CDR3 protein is CASSSSAVDEQFF. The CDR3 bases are TGTGCCAGCAGTTCTTCCGCGGTCGATGAGCAGTTCTTC.

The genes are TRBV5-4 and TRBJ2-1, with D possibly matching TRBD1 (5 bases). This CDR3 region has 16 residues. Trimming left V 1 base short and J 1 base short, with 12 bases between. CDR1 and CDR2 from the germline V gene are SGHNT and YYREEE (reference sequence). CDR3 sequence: CASSLPPGQSYNEQFF. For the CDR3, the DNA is TGTGCCAGCAGCTTGCCTCCAGGGCAGTCCTACAATGAGCAGTTCTTC.

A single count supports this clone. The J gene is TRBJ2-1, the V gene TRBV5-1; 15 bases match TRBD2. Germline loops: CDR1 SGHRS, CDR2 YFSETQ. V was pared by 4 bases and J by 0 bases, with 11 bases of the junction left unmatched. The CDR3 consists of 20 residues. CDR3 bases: TGCGCCAGCAGCGCCCTCGGGACTAGCGGGGGGAGGAGCTCCTACAATGAGCAGTTCTTC. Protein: CASSALGTSGGRSSYNEQFF.

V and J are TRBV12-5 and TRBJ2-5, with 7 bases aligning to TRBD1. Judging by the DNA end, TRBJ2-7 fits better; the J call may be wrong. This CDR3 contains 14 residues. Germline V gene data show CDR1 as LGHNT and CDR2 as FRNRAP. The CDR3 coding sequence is TGTGCTAGTGGTTTCGAGACAGGGTCCTACGAGCAGTACTTC. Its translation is CASGFETGSYEQYF.

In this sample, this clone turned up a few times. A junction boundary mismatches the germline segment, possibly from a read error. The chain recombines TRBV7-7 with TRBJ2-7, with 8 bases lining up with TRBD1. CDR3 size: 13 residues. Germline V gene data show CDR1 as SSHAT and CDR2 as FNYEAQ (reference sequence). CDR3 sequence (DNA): TGTGCTAGCAGCCCACCAGGGGGCAGCGAGCAGTACTTC. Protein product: CASSPPGGSEQYF.

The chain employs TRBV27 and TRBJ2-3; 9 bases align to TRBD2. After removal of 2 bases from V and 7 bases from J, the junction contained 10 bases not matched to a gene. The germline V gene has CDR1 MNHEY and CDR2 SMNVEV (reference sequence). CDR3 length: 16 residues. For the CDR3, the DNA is TGTGCCAGCAGTTTACGTAGCGGGGGAGGTCGTAATACGCAGTATTTT. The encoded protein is CASSLRSGGGRNTQYF.

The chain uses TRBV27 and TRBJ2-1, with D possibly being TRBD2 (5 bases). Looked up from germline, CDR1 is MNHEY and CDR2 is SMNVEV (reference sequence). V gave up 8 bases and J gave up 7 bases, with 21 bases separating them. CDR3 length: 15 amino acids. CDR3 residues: CASSLGGGLGNEQFF. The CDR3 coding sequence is TGTGCCAGCTCATTGGGCGGAGGCCTTGGGAATGAGCAGTTCTTC.

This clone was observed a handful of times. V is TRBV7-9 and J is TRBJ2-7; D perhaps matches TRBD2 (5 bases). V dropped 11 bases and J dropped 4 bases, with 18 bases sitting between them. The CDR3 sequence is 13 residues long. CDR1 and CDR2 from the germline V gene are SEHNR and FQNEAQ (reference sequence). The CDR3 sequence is CAVSFLTGYEQYF. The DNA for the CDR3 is TGTGCCGTATCGTTCCTTACGGGATACGAGCAGTACTTC.

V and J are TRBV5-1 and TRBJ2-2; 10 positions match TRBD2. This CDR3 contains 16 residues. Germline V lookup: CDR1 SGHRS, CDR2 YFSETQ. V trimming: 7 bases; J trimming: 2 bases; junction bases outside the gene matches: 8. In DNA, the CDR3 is TGCGCCAGCGGACCACTAGCGGGAACCAACACCGGGGAGCTGTTTTTT. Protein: CASGPLAGTNTGELFF. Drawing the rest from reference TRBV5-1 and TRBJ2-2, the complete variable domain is KAGVTQTPRYLIKTRGQQVTLSCSPISGHRSVSWYQQTPGQGLQFLFEYFSETQRNKGNFPGRFSGRQFSNSRSEMNVSTLELGDSALYLCASGPLAGTNTGELFFGEGSRLTVL.

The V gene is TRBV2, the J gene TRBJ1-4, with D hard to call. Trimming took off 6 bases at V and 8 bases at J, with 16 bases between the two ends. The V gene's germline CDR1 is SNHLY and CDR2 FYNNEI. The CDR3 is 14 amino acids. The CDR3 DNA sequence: TGTGCCAGCAGCGTTCCGGAACAGCCGGAAAAACTGTTTTTT. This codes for CASSVPEQPEKLFF.

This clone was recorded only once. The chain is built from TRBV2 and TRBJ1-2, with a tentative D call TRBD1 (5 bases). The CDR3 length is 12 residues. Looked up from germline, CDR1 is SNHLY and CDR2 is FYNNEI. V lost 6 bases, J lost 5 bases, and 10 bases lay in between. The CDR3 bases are TGTGCCAGCAGGGCGACAGCTTATGGCTACACCTTC. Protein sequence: CASRATAYGYTF.

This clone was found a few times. The CDR3 DNA reads as TGTGCCAGCAGTGCGTCCGGGACAGGTTTCTCTGGGGCCAACGTCCTGACTTTC. It translates to CASSASGTGFSGANVLTF. J is TRBJ2-6 and V is TRBV28, with 8 bases identical to TRBD1. CDR1 and CDR2 from the germline V gene are MDHEN and SYDVKM. There are 18 residues in the CDR3. V dropped 5 bases and J dropped 0; count of bases not matched to a gene: 9.

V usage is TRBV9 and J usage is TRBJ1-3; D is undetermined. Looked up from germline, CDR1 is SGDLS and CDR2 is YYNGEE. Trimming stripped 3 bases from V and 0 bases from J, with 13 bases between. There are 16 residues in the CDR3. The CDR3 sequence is CASSATEKDSGNTIYF. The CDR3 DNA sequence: TGTGCCAGCAGCGCGACGGAGAAGGACTCTGGAAACACCATATATTTT.

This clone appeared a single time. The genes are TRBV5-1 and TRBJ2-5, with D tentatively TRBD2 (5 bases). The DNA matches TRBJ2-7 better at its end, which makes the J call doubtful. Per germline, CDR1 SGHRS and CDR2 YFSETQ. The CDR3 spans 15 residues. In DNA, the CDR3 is TGCGCCAGCAGCTTGGCGGGATTCTCCGACTACGAGCAGTACTTC. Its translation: CASSLAGFSDYEQYF.

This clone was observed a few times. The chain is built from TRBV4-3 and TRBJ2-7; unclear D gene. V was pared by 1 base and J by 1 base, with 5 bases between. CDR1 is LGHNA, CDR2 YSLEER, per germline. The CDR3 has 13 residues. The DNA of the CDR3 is TGCGCCAGCAGCCAAGGGCCATCCTACGAGCAGTACTTC. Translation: CASSQGPSYEQYF.

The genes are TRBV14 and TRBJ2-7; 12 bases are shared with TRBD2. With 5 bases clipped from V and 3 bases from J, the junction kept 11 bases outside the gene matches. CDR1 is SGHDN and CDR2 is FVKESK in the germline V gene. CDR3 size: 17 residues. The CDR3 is CASSGDGLAGSVYEQYF. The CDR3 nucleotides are TGTGCCAGCAGCGGTGATGGACTAGCGGGGTCTGTCTACGAGCAGTACTTC.

CDR3 coding DNA: TGTGCCAGCAGTTACAGTCGTGCCACCAATGAGCAGTTCTTC. Its translation: CASSYSRATNEQFF. The V gene is TRBV27, the J gene TRBJ2-1, with no clear D. This CDR3 has 14 amino acids. V was trimmed by 4 bases and J by 6 bases, leaving 13 bases between them. CDR1 is MNHEY, CDR2 SMNVEV, per germline (reference sequence).

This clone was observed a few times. The CDR3 DNA follows: TGTGCCAGCAGTCCCACAGAGCGGACTGAAGCTTTCTTT. Translated, it gives CASSPTERTEAFF. The chain combines TRBV6-1 with TRBJ1-1; D is undetermined. Trimming shortened V by 5 bases and J by 5 bases, and 12 bases separated the two germline ends. The CDR3 is 13 residues long. CDR1 is MNHNS and CDR2 is SASEGT in the germline V gene.

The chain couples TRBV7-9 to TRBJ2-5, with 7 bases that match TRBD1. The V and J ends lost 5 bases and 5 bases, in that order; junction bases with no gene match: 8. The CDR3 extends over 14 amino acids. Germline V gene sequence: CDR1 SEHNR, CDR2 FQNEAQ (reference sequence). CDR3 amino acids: CASSTTGAGETQYF. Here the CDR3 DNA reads TGTGCCAGCAGCACAACAGGGGCCGGGGAGACCCAGTACTTC.

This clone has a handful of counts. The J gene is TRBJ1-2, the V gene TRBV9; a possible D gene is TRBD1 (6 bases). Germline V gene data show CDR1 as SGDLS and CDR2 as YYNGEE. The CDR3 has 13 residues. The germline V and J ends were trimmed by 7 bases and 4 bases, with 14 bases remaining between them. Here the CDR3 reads CASRGGVSYGYTF. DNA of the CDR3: TGTGCCAGCCGAGGGGGGGTGAGCTATGGCTACACCTTC.

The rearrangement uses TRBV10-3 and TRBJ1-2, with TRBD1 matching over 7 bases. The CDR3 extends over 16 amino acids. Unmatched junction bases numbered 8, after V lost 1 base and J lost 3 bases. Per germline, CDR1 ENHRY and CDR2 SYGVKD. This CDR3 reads CAISELLTGKDYGYTF. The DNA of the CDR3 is TGTGCCATCAGTGAGTTATTGACAGGGAAGGACTATGGCTACACCTTC.